Each of the 7 T cell receptor beta chains below was sequenced from the same sample in a study of CD8+CD57+ T cells in acquired aplastic anemia. TCR beta VDJ combinations and CDR3 sequences were profiled from genomic DNA. Each CDR3 protein gets one entry after TCRdb re-called the reads with MiXCR. The sample yields some 120,000 distinct CDR3 sequences, 48% seen once. Sequencing input: sorted CD4+, CD8+, or CD8+CD57+ T cells (not recorded which) from PBMCs. The receptors shown here come from a human donor in good health, serving as a control.

CDR3 DNA: TGTGCCAGCAGCTTAGGTCGGGGGGCCACAGATACGCAGTATTTT. Residues: CASSLGRGATDTQYF. V gene TRBV11-2 combines with J gene TRBJ2-3, with D tentatively TRBD2 (7 bases). Trimming stripped 1 base from V and 2 bases from J, with 10 bases between. CDR3 size: 15 residues. Per the germline V gene, CDR1 is SGHAT and CDR2 is FQNNGV.

In regard to this clonotype: This CDR3 fails to terminate in the conserved phenylalanine or tryptophan, so it likely reflects a read error. No DNA is shown, since the ends of the CDR3 on it are uncertain; the CDR3 is the one TCRdb lists. This rearrangement joins TRBV20-1 to TRBJ2-7; the table's D call TRBD1 went unverified against the DNA. With termini counted, the CDR3 has 14 amino acids. Per the germline V gene, CDR1 is DFQATT and CDR2 is SNEGSKA (reference sequence). The CDR3 spells CSAGSGTASYERYL.

This clonotype was recorded many times. The gene calls are TRBV12-3 or TRBV12-4 and TRBJ1-1; no clear D. This CDR3 comprises 12 residues. Trimming pared 7 bases from V and 5 bases from J, leaving 11 bases between. The CDR3: CASILSRTEAFF. DNA of the CDR3: TGTGCCAGCATTCTAAGCCGGACTGAAGCTTTCTTT.

A note on this clonotype: This may stem from a read error, because a much larger clone lies one nucleotide away. This chain connects TRBV25-1 to TRBJ2-5; 7 positions agree with TRBD2. This CDR3 has 14 amino acids. The germline gives CDR1 MGHDK, CDR2 SYGVNS. Losses at the gene ends were 5 bases for V and 5 bases for J; bases not matched to a gene: 8. The CDR3 spells CASSSDGGWETQYF. DNA of the CDR3: TGTGCCAGCAGTTCCGACGGGGGGTGGGAGACCCAGTACTTC.

This clonotype showed up many times. CDR3: CASRVTSNTDTQYF. DNA of the CDR3: TGTGCCAGCAGAGTGACTAGTAACACAGATACGCAGTATTTT. The rearrangement joins TRBV2 to TRBJ2-3; D might be TRBD2 (6 bases). The V end lost 6 bases, the J end lost 2 bases, and 12 bases lay between the germline ends. Germline loops: CDR1 SNHLY, CDR2 FYNNEI. This CDR3 spans 14 amino acids.

Notes on this clonotype: The junction departs from germline at one end; a sequencing error may be responsible. The chain has TRBV5-1 and TRBJ1-1, with D perhaps matching TRBD1 (5 bases). CDR1 and CDR2 (germline): SGHRS, YFSETQ. CDR3 length equals 16 residues. CDR3 loop: CASSFSPGRVSTGAFF. Written as DNA, the CDR3 is TGCGCCAGCAGCTTCTCCCCCGGCAGGGTGAGCACTGGAGCTTTCTTT.

The chain recombines TRBV7-9 with TRBJ1-1; D unresolved. The germline gives CDR1 SEHNR, CDR2 FQNEAQ (reference sequence). The CDR3 is 12 amino acids. V was cut by 8 bases and J by 1 base, with 8 bases left in between. In nucleotides, the CDR3 is TGTGCCAGCGACCAGAGGAACACTGAAGCTTTCTTT. Its translation is CASDQRNTEAFF.